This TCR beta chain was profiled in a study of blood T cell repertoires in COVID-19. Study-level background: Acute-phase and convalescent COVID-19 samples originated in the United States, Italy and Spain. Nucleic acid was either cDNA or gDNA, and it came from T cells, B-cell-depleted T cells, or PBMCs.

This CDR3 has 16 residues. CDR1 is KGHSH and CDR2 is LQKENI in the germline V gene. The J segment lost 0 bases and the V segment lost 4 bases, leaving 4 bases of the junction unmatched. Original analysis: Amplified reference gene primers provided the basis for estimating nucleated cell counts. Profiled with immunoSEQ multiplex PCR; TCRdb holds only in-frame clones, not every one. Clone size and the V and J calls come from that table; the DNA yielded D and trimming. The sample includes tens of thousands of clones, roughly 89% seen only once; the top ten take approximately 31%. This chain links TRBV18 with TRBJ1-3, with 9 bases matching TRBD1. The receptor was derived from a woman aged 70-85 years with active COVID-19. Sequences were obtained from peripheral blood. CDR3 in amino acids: CASSQPGQGSGNTIYF. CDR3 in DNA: TGTGCCAGCTCACAACCGGGACAGGGCTCTGGAAACACCATATATTTT.